Below, one TCR beta chain is given with its context. The sample originates from a study of blood T cell repertoires in COVID-19. Study background: From the United States, Italy and Spain came samples of acute and convalescent COVID-19. Sources were T cells, B-cell-depleted T cells, or PBMCs; the material itself was cDNA or gDNA.

Germline values: CDR1 SGHNT, CDR2 YENEEA. The CDR3 has 14 amino acids. The V gene lost 2 bases and the J gene lost 7 bases, with 11 bases spanning the gap. Methods used by the authors: The assay estimated nucleated cells by amplifying reference gene primers. Clones were read by immunoSEQ multiplex PCR, and TCRdb kept only the in-frame ones, dropping some. For V, J and clone size, that table is used; D and trimming come from the DNA. The sample shows fewer than 110,000 clones, around 90% of them seen only once. The sample was peripheral blood. The V and J genes are TRBV11-3 and TRBJ1-4; no firm D call. The TCR comes from an elderly woman in a cohort sampled during active COVID-19. The DNA of the CDR3 is TGTGCCAGCAGCTTACTCTCCAGAGGTGAAAAACTGTTTTTT. It encodes CASSLLSRGEKLFF.